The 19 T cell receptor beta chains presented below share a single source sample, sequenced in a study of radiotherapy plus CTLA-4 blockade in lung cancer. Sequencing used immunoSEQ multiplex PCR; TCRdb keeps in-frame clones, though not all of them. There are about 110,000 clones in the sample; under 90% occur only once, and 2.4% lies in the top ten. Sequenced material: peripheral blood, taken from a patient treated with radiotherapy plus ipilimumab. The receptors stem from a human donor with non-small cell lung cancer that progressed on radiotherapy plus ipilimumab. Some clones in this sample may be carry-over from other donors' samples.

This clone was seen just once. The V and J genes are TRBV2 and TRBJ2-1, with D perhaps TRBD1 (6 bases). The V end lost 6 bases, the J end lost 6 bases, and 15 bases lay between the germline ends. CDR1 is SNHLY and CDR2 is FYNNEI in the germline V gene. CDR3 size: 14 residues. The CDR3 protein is CASSRDNLGNEQFF. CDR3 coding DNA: TGTGCCAGCAGCCGGGACAATCTTGGCAATGAGCAGTTCTTC.

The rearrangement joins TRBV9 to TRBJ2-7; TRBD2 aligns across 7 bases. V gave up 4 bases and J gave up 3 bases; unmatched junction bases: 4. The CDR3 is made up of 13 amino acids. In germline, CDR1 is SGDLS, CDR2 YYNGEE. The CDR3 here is CASSPGTIYEQYF. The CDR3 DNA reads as TGTGCCAGCAGCCCCGGGACTATCTACGAGCAGTACTTC.

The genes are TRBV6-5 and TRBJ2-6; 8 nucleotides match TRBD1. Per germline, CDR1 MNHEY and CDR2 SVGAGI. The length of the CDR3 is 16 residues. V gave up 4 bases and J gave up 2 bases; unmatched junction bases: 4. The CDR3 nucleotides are TGTGCCAGCAGTTCCCCAGGGGGCGCTGGGGCCAACGTCCTGACTTTC. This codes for CASSSPGGAGANVLTF.

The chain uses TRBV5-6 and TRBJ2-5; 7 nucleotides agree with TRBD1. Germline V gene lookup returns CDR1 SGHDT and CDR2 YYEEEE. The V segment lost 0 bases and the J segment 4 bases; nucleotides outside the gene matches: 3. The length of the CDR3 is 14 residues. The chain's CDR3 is CASSLAPGGETQYF. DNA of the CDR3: TGTGCCAGCAGCTTGGCGCCAGGGGGAGAGACCCAGTACTTC.

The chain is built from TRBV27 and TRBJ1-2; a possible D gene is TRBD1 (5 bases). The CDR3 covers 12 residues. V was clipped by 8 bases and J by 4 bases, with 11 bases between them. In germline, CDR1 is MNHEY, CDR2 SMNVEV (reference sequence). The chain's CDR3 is CASGRGGYGYTF. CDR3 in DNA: TGTGCCAGCGGGCGGGGCGGCTATGGCTACACCTTC.

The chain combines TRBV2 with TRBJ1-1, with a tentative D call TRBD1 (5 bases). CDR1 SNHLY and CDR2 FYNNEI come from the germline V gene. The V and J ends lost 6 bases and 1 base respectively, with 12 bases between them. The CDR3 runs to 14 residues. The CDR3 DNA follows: TGTGCCAGCAGGATAGGGGTGAGGAACACTGAAGCTTTCTTT. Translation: CASRIGVRNTEAFF.

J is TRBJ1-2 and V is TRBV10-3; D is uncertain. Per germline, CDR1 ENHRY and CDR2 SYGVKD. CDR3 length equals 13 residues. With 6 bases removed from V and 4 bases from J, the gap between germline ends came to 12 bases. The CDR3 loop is CAIRVSETYGYTF. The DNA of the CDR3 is TGTGCCATCAGGGTCAGCGAAACCTATGGCTACACCTTC.

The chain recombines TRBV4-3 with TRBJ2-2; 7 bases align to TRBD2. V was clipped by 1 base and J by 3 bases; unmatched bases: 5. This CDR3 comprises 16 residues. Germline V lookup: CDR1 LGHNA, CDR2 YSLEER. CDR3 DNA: TGCGCCAGCAGCCAAGGTGCGGGGGTGCACACCGGGGAGCTGTTTTTT. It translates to CASSQGAGVHTGELFF.

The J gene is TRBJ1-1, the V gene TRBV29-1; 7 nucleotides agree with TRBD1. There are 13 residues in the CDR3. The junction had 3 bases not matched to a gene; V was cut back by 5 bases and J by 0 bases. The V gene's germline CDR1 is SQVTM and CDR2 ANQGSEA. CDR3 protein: CSVSTGLNTEAFF. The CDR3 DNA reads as TGCAGCGTTTCGACAGGGCTGAACACTGAAGCTTTCTTT. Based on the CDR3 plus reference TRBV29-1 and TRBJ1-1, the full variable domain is SAVISQKPSRDICQRGTSLTIQCQVDSQVTMMFWYRQQPGQSLTLIATANQGSEATYESGFVIDKFPISRPNLTFSTLTVSNMSPEDSSIYLCSVSTGLNTEAFFGQGTRLTVV.

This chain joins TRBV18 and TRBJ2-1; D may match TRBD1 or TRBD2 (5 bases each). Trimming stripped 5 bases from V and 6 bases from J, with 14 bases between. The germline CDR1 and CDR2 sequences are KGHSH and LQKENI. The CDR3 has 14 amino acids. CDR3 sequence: CASSTYGAANEQFF. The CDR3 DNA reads TGTGCCAGCTCAACTTACGGGGCGGCCAATGAGCAGTTCTTC.

In nucleotides, the CDR3 is TGCGCCAGCAGCCAAGCCGCCTCCAGTAGCGAAAAACTGTTTTTT. It translates to CASSQAASSSEKLFF. The chain has TRBV4-1 and TRBJ1-4; D is ambiguous. Trimming left V 1 base short and J 8 bases short, with 14 bases between. Germline V gene lookup returns CDR1 MGHRA and CDR2 YSYEKL. This CDR3 is 15 amino acids long.

The CDR3 sequence is CASRRTGSSTDTQYF. The CDR3 DNA follows: TGTGCCAGCAGAAGGACAGGTTCTAGCACAGATACGCAGTATTTT. V is TRBV7-2 and J is TRBJ2-3; TRBD1 aligns across 7 bases. The CDR3 spans 15 residues. In germline, CDR1 is SGHTA, CDR2 FQGNSA. Losses at the gene ends were 6 bases for V and 0 bases for J; bases not matched to a gene: 6.

CDR3: CASTEGGRKEKLFF. The CDR3 nucleotides are TGTGCCAGCACCGAAGGGGGGCGGAAAGAAAAACTGTTTTTT. The V call is TRBV7-2, the J call TRBJ1-4; tentative D call: TRBD1 (6 bases). V was cut by 7 bases and J by 8 bases, with 17 bases left in between. The CDR3 spans 14 residues. Germline V gene data show CDR1 as SGHTA and CDR2 as FQGNSA.

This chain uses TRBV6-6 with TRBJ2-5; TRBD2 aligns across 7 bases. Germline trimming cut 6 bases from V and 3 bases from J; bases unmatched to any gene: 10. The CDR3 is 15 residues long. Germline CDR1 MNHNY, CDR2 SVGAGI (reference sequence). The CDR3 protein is CASSPRRGWKETQYF. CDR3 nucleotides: TGTGCCAGCAGCCCCAGGCGGGGGTGGAAAGAGACCCAGTACTTC.

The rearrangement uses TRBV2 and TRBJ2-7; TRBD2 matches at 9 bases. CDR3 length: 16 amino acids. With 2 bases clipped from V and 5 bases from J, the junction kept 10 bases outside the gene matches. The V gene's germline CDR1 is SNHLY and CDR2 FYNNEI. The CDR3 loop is CASSELVAGETDEQYF. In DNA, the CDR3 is TGTGCCAGCAGTGAACTGGTAGCGGGGGAAACGGACGAGCAGTACTTC.

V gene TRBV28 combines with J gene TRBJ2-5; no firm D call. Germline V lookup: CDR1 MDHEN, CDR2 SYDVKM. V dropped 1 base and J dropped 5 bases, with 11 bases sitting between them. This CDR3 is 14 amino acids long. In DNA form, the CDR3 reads TGTGCCAGCAGTTTATTCCCGGGCGAGGAGACCCAGTACTTC. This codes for CASSLFPGEETQYF.

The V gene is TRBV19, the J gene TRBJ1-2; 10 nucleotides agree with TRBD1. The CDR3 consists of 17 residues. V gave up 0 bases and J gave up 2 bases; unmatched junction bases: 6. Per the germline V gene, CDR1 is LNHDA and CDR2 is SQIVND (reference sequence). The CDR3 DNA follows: TGTGCCAGTAGTATAGATATTGGGACAGGGGCGAACTATGGCTACACCTTC. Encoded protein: CASSIDIGTGANYGYTF.

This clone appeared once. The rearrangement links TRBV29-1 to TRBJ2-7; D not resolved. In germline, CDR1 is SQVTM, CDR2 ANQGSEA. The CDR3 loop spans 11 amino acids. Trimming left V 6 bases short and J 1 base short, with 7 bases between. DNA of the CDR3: TGCAGCGTGGGCTCGTCCTACGAGCAGTACTTC. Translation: CSVGSSYEQYF.

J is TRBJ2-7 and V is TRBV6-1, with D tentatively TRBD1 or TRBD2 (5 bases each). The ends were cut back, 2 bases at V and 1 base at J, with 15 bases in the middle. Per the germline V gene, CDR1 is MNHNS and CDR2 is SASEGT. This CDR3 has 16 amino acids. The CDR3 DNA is TGTGCCAGCAGTGAATATACCGGGACGTTATCCTACGAGCAGTACTTC. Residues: CASSEYTGTLSYEQYF.